This T cell receptor (beta chain) stems from a study of regulatory T cells in long-lasting Graves disease (dated by TCRdb to the early 2020s). In the study overall: In the newly diagnosed Graves' disease group, patients had been taking antithyroid drugs for less than 3 months. This study used TCR sequencing and RNA sequencing of peripheral blood to compare persistent Graves' disease patients against newly diagnosed Graves' disease patients. TCR sequencing covered about 13 persistent and roughly 20 newly diagnosed Graves' disease patients, 33 samples in total. The study was registered as a clinical trial and conducted in China.

V sheds 5 bases and J sheds 0 bases, leaving 6 bases between their ends. The germline V gene yields SGDLS for CDR1 and YYNGEE for CDR2. The CDR3 covers 13 residues, taking in both the cysteine and the phenylalanine. Only the CDR3 portion is preserved as DNA: 39 bases, with reading frame beginning at the first base. Taken with the paper, the label for time point translates to: newly diagnosed GD, antithyroid drugs for less than 3 months. For both TCR sequencing and RNA sequencing, RNA was extracted from PBMCs using TRIzol. Graves' disease was diagnosed according to American Thyroid Association guidelines. Patients were recruited from an endocrinology department in Xi'an, China. Each patient gave about 8.1 milliliters of peripheral blood, collected in an EDTA anticoagulant tube. PBMCs were isolated by Ficoll Paque Plus density gradient separation without further T cell sorting. An Agilent 2100 Bioanalyzer and agarose gel were used to check RNA quality, and a NanoDrop 2000 was used to measure RNA concentration.

Preparation of the library involved multiplex PCR. Data came from an Illumina HiSeq 4000. TCR beta libraries were built with iRepertoire HTBI primers and Arm-PCR amplification of CDR3 regions. Before sequencing, the PCR products went through gel purification. In the original analysis: A total of under 80 TRBV and some 15 TRBJ segments were identified across samples and were used for gene usage analysis of CDR3 amino acid clonotypes. COPE and FqMerger were used to merge the filtered high-quality paired reads into contigs. BLAST was used to align contigs to IMGT TRBV, TRBD and TRBJ reference genes, and CDR3 was defined according to IMGT. Any clonotype with a frequency above 0.1% was classified as a highly expanded clone. Shannon entropy was used to measure repertoire diversity, and the Gini coefficient was used to measure V-J evenness. A clonotype found in more than one individual was treated as public. In-frame beta chains were kept once TCRdb had trimmed the public reads at Q25 with fastp and called clones with MiXCR. Under each unique CDR3 protein, matching rows form one entry showing the most common genes and DNA. The V and J calls were not made by the authors but by TCRdb's processing. The sample has more than 300,000 distinct CDR3 sequences on record, 12% of them singletons. The top ten hold about 20% of the sample.

What the authors observed across the whole study: The small sample size was acknowledged by the authors as a limitation that may reduce accuracy. The study examined only peripheral blood because the primary lesion, thyroid tissue, could not be accessed. Sequencing and analysis were restricted to the TCR beta chain. TRBV28, TRBJ1-2 and TRBJ2-5 were preferentially used in persistent disease, while TRBV20-1 and TRBJ2-1 were favored in newly diagnosed disease. Patients with persistent disease shared more public clonotypes (approximately 2,500) than newly diagnosed patients did (approximately 1,000). Compared with newly diagnosed patients, persistent Graves' disease patients had lower TCR Shannon entropy and fewer highly expanded clones, which suggests clonal expansion.

Comment on this clonotype: Its antigen is not yet known. No base qualities exist here, and no much larger clone lies one base off it.

The same sample was also studied in work on T cells in Graves' hyperthyroidism and ophthalmopathy. From the second report: Stable Graves' hyperthyroidism was defined as the absence of progression to ophthalmopathy over 18 months of follow-up. The hyperthyroidism patients were between 18 and 65 years old and newly diagnosed, with a disease duration of less than 2 months. Exclusion was applied to patients with uncontrolled infections, other autoimmune diseases, pregnancy or lactation. Diagnoses were established on the basis of clinical symptoms, serum thyroxine and TRAb, thyroid ultrasound, and orbital computed tomography. For the first round of RT-PCR on the TCR CDR3, the HTBI primer set was used together with the Qiagen OneStep RT-PCR kit. Most expanded thyroid clonotypes (frequency above 0.001) were also detected in blood, a finding suggesting that blood repertoires may reflect thyroid immune responses. A model built on a 13 V-J signature distinguished ophthalmopathy from stable hyperthyroidism, reaching over 85% sensitivity and around 81% specificity in cross-validation and 80%/75% in testing. In validation, the model predicted progression to ophthalmopathy a median of about 5.9 months before onset, with about 70% sensitivity and just under 75% specificity. A discovery cohort of around 100 patients, roughly 45 with Graves' ophthalmopathy and 55 to 65 with stable Graves' hyperthyroidism, was used to find distinguishing TCR V-J signatures. Prospective prediction of ophthalmopathy was tested in an independent validation cohort of some 19 hyperthyroidism patients and around 16 patients who later progressed to ophthalmopathy. The 100 or so discovery patients were divided at random into training and test sets in a 7:3 ratio. Thyroid tissue and blood T-cell repertoires from about six Graves' hyperthyroidism patients were also compared in the study. After blood sampling, hyperthyroidism patients were treated with methimazole at a starting dose of 30 mg daily, and ophthalmopathy patients were treated with high-dose intravenous methylprednisolone. The libraries were constructed in a second round of multiplex PCR and then size-selected and purified. Sequencing of the libraries was done on an Illumina HiSeq2000 using paired-end 100 bp reads. SOAPnuke was used to process the raw data, throwing out any read that contained adapters or uncalled bases, had a mean Phred below 15, or lacked an exact constant-primer or identifier match. COPE v1.2.5 was used to merge the high-quality paired reads, and each unique nucleotide sequence was defined as a clonotype. Clonotypes were aligned to IMGT TRBV, TRBD and TRBJ reference segments using MiTCR v1.1. The analysis was restricted to V-J combinations with a frequency above 0.0001, which together covered about 99% of the repertoires. The TCS score was defined as F50 (clonal expansion) divided by E x V (chaos), with BLOSUM62-based TCRdist calculated between CDR3 peptides within each V-J. Welch's t-statistics and random forest reduced fewer than 600 V-J features to roughly 13, which were used in a naive Bayes classifier (R e1071). Sample size was not statistically predetermined, and investigators were not blinded to group allocation. According to the paper, TCR Vbeta CDR3 sequencing was carried out on 135 peripheral blood samples, which came from fewer than 50 ophthalmopathy, under 80 hyperthyroidism and approximately 17 progressor patients.

The input for sequencing was peripheral blood mononuclear cells (PBMCs), taken at new diagnosis, from a patient treated with antithyroid drugs. This chain is built from TRBV9 and TRBJ1-3; the D gene cannot be resolved reliably. This TCR derives from a woman aged 18-35 years with Graves disease. Donor details come from another sample of the same person, matched by shared clones. The CDR3 amino acid sequence is: CASRENSGNTIYF. The bases read TGTGCCAGCAGGGAGAACTCTGGAAACACCATATATTTT. With the rest looked up from the reference TRBV9 and TRBJ1-3 genes rather than sequenced, the full variable domain is DSGVTQTPKHLITATGQRVTLRCSPRSGDLSVYWYQQSLDQGLQFLIQYYNGEERAKGNILERFSAQQFPDLHSELNLSSLELGDSALYFCASRENSGNTIYFGEGSWLTVV.